The clone carrying this T cell receptor beta chain was recorded a few times. The antigen is not known. The sample originates from a study of vaccination effects on CD4 cells after COVID-19. Turning to the study itself: Two doses of either BNT162b2 or mRNA-1273 were given to each participant.

Sequencing used immunoSEQ multiplex PCR; TCRdb keeps in-frame clones, though not all of them. This sample carries approximately 82,000 clones, 60% to 80% of them seen once, and the ten largest clones take approximately 1.9%. The ends lost 5 bases at V and 9 bases at J; junction bases unmatched: 6. Germline V gene data show CDR1 as SEHNR and CDR2 as FQNEAQ (reference sequence). CDR3 length equals 14 residues. Antigen-specific CD4+ T cells were first expanded with viral peptide pools by the ViraFEST assay and only then sequenced. The authors isolated CD4+ T cells after roughly eleven days of culture. Wells containing two million PBMC each were cultured with approximately 9.7 IU/ml IL-2 and 10 ug/ml peptides.

This TCR derives from a human donor who received a COVID-19 vaccine. This specimen was CD4+ T cells from PBMCs cultured with HCoV-229E spike peptides, taken before COVID-19 vaccination. The gene calls are TRBV7-9 and TRBJ1-4, with TRBD1 matching over 10 bases. CDR3 bases: TGTGCCAGCAGCGCGACAGGGGGCGGTCAAAAACTGTTTTTT. This translates into CASSATGGGQKLFF.